The 12 T cell receptor beta chains reported below all come from one sample, sequenced in a study of T cell responses to AZD1222 COVID-19 vaccine. Libraries were prepared by immunoSEQ multiplex PCR; TCRdb keeps only in-frame clonotypes and omits some of them. The sample lists tens of thousands of clones, around 89% occurring once. Sequences were derived from peripheral blood, sampled on day 0 of AZD1222 vaccination. These TCRs come from an adult in good health.

As DNA, the CDR3 is TGTGCCAGCAGTCTAGACGGATTATATGGCTACACCTTC. Amino acid sequence: CASSLDGLYGYTF. The rearrangement joins TRBV7-2 to TRBJ1-2; D is ambiguous. Trimming took 6 bases from V and 5 from J, leaving 13 bases between them. The CDR3 loop spans 13 amino acids. Germline V lookup: CDR1 SGHTA, CDR2 FQGNSA.

V usage is TRBV2 and J usage is TRBJ1-1, with a weak D call TRBD1 (5 bases). Germline V lookup: CDR1 SNHLY, CDR2 FYNNEI. The CDR3 is made up of 15 amino acids. Trimming removed 6 bases at V and 4 bases at J, with 18 bases between. In nucleotides, the CDR3 is TGTGCCAGCAGCCGGGACGTCACGGGGAGCACTGAAGCTTTCTTT. Translated: CASSRDVTGSTEAFF. Together with reference TRBV2 and TRBJ1-1, the CDR3 gives the full variable domain: EPEVTQTPSHQVTQMGQEVILRCVPISNHLYFYWYRQILGQKVEFLVSFYNNEISEKSEIFDDQFSVERPDGSNFTLKIRSTKLEDSAMYFCASSRDVTGSTEAFFGQGTRLTVV.

The gene calls are TRBV2 and TRBJ2-4; 8 nucleotides align to TRBD1. CDR1 and CDR2 from the germline V gene are SNHLY and FYNNEI. With 4 bases clipped from V and 1 base from J, the junction kept 9 bases outside the gene matches. There are 17 residues in the CDR3. The chain's CDR3 is CASSGFTGTGAKNIQYF. The DNA of the CDR3 is TGTGCCAGCAGTGGATTCACAGGGACAGGCGCCAAAAACATTCAGTACTTC.

The CDR3, as DNA: TGTGCCAGCAGCTTAGGTCCCCAGCCGAACTATGGCTACACCTTC. It encodes CASSLGPQPNYGYTF. This chain uses TRBV7-2 with TRBJ1-2; D gene ambiguous. Trimming removed 1 base from V and 2 bases from J, with 11 bases in between. The length of the CDR3 is 15 residues. Germline V CDR1 and CDR2: SGHTA, FQGNSA.

This clone was detected only a few times. The chain carries TRBV11-2 and TRBJ2-7, with D perhaps matching TRBD2 (6 bases). The V and J ends lost 5 bases and 2 bases respectively, with 13 bases between them. Germline V lookup: CDR1 SGHAT, CDR2 FQNNGV. This CDR3 comprises 14 residues. The CDR3 nucleotides are TGTGCCAGCAGCCCTCAGACGGGGGCCTACGAGCAGTACTTC. Its protein product is CASSPQTGAYEQYF.

The chain recombines TRBV6-5 with TRBJ2-3; D remains ambiguous. Germline V gives CDR1 MNHEY, CDR2 SVGAGI. Trimming took off 6 bases at V and 7 bases at J, with 8 bases between the two ends. The CDR3 extends over 11 amino acids. The CDR3 nucleotides are TGTGCCAGCAGCGCGAGGAATACGCAGTATTTT. Translation gives CASSARNTQYF.

The sample holds a few counts of this clone. This chain joins TRBV5-1 and TRBJ1-4; D may be TRBD1 (5 bases). V dropped 3 bases and J dropped 0 bases, with 9 bases sitting between them. There are 15 residues in the CDR3. Germline lookup yields CDR1 SGHRS and CDR2 YFSETQ. This CDR3 is CASSWGRPTNEKLFF. Here the CDR3 DNA reads TGCGCCAGCAGCTGGGGACGGCCAACTAATGAAAAACTGTTTTTT.

The chain is built from TRBV7-3 and TRBJ2-6; D gene uncertain. Germline loops: CDR1 SGHTA, CDR2 FQGTGA. This CDR3 contains 19 residues. The V gene lost 0 bases and the J gene lost 0 bases, with 15 bases spanning the gap. Here the CDR3 reads CASSLTPGISTSGANVLTF. The CDR3 coding sequence is TGTGCCAGCAGCTTAACGCCCGGAATAAGTACCTCTGGGGCCAACGTCCTGACTTTC.

The rearrangement joins TRBV7-6 to TRBJ2-2; 13 nucleotides align to TRBD2. The CDR3 consists of 17 residues. V gave up 1 base and J gave up 4 bases; unmatched junction bases: 3. From germline, CDR1 is SGHVS and CDR2 FNYEAQ. This CDR3 is CASSLGGLAGLTGELFF. As DNA, the CDR3 is TGTGCCAGCAGCTTAGGGGGACTAGCGGGGCTCACCGGGGAGCTGTTTTTT.

CDR3 DNA: TGTGCCAGCAGCTTTAGATCGCCCTACGAGCAGTACTTC. It is translated as CASSFRSPYEQYF. The rearrangement joins TRBV5-6 to TRBJ2-7; the D is unclear. Germline assignment: CDR1 SGHDT and CDR2 YYEEEE. The ends were cut back, 2 bases at V and 2 bases at J, with 8 bases in the middle. The CDR3 extends over 13 amino acids.

This rearrangement joins TRBV4-1 to TRBJ2-1; D remains unclear. The germline gives CDR1 MGHRA, CDR2 YSYEKL. The CDR3 runs 16 residues. V lost 0 bases to trimming and J lost 0 bases, with 9 bases between them. The CDR3 DNA is TGCGCCAGCAGCCAAGAGTTCAGTGGCTCCTACAATGAGCAGTTCTTC. Amino acids: CASSQEFSGSYNEQFF.

The gene calls are TRBV4-1 and TRBJ2-2, with TRBD1 matching 8 bases. CDR1 is MGHRA and CDR2 is YSYEKL in the germline V gene. The CDR3 consists of 16 residues. Trimming removed 3 bases from V and 4 bases from J; junction bases left unmatched: 7. The CDR3 DNA reads TGCGCCAGCAGCCAGGAGGCACAGGGGGGCACCGGGGAGCTGTTTTTT. This sequence encodes CASSQEAQGGTGELFF.